These 12 T cell receptor beta chains were sequenced from one sample in a study of blood T cell repertoires in COVID-19. The data were produced by immunoSEQ multiplex PCR, yet TCRdb's version contains in-frame clones alone and is incomplete. The profile shows approximately 210,000 clones, 82% of them singletons. Sequenced sample: peripheral blood. The receptors come from a woman at least 80 years old with acute or convalescent COVID-19.

This chain uses TRBV6-1 with TRBJ1-1, with D possibly being TRBD1 (5 bases). The CDR3 consists of 14 residues. Germline assignment: CDR1 MNHNS and CDR2 SASEGT. V was trimmed by 1 base and J by 4 bases, leaving 10 bases between them. The CDR3 DNA is TGTGCCAGCAGTGAAGACAGGACCCTCACTGAAGCTTTCTTT. It specifies CASSEDRTLTEAFF.

The rearrangement joins TRBV11-2 to TRBJ2-3, with TRBD2 matching 10 bases. Germline V gene lookup returns CDR1 SGHAT and CDR2 FQNNGV. Unmatched junction bases numbered 2, after V lost 1 base and J lost 1 base. This CDR3 contains 16 residues. The CDR3 loop is CASSLAGTSGTDTQYF. The DNA of the CDR3 is TGTGCCAGCAGCTTAGCCGGGACTAGCGGCACAGATACGCAGTATTTT.

The chain has TRBV24-1 and TRBJ2-3; possible D gene TRBD1, 5 bases. Germline values: CDR1 KGHDR, CDR2 SFDVKD. The CDR3 runs 14 residues. Trimming took 9 bases from V and 3 from J, leaving 15 bases between them. CDR3 sequence reads: CATQRTGGTDTQYF. The CDR3 DNA sequence: TGTGCCACCCAAAGAACAGGCGGAACAGATACGCAGTATTTT.

The chain links TRBV9 to TRBJ2-3, with no clear D. Germline CDR1 SGDLS, CDR2 YYNGEE. Trimming pared 0 bases from V and 0 bases from J, leaving 11 bases between. CDR3 length: 16 residues. The CDR3 here is CASSVVPLSSTDTQYF. DNA for the CDR3: TGTGCCAGCAGCGTAGTTCCACTATCTAGCACAGATACGCAGTATTTT.

The CDR3 loop is CASSVVARAYEQYF. The CDR3 DNA sequence: TGTGCCAGCAGCGTCGTGGCCCGGGCCTACGAGCAGTACTTC. V gene TRBV6-5 combines with J gene TRBJ2-7; unclear D gene. This CDR3 comprises 14 residues. Germline-derived CDR1 and CDR2 are MNHEY and SVGAGI. Trimming left V 6 bases short and J 2 bases short, with 14 bases between.

This chain links TRBV9 with TRBJ2-5; 8 bases are a match to TRBD1. The germline gives CDR1 SGDLS, CDR2 YYNGEE. Trimming removed 3 bases from V and 5 bases from J; junction bases left unmatched: 12. The CDR3 contains 16 residues. The CDR3: CASSEGRRGLGETQYF. The CDR3 coding sequence is TGTGCCAGCAGCGAGGGGCGCAGGGGGCTTGGTGAGACCCAGTACTTC.

This chain connects TRBV6-5 to TRBJ1-1, with 9 bases aligning to TRBD1. Germline values: CDR1 MNHEY, CDR2 SVGAGI. V trimming: 5 bases; J trimming: 11 bases; junction bases outside the gene matches: 9. The CDR3 extends over 13 amino acids. The CDR3 spells CASSTPTGGMAFF. In DNA, the CDR3 is TGTGCCAGCAGTACTCCGACAGGGGGTATGGCTTTCTTT.

The chain uses TRBV5-1 and TRBJ2-5, with 8 nucleotides matching TRBD2. This CDR3 spans 15 amino acids. With 3 bases clipped from V and 2 bases from J, the junction kept 6 bases outside the gene matches. CDR1 is SGHRS and CDR2 is YFSETQ in the germline V gene. The CDR3 DNA is TGCGCCAGCAGCTCAACCGCTAGCGGGCAAGAGACCCAGTACTTC. Translation: CASSSTASGQETQYF.

The chain couples TRBV2 to TRBJ2-1, with 8 bases that match TRBD1. The ends lost 9 bases at V and 3 bases at J; junction bases unmatched: 1. This CDR3 spans 12 amino acids. CDR1 and CDR2 from the germline V gene are SNHLY and FYNNEI. The CDR3 protein is CASGQGYNEQFF. In DNA, the CDR3 is TGTGCCAGTGGACAGGGCTACAATGAGCAGTTCTTC.

The chain joins TRBV7-9 to TRBJ2-7, with a weak D call TRBD1 (5 bases). The CDR3 sequence is 13 residues long. Trimming pared 8 bases from V and 6 bases from J, leaving 17 bases between. The germline CDR1 and CDR2 sequences are SEHNR and FQNEAQ (reference sequence). The CDR3 is CASGWGRASEQYF. CDR3 sequence (DNA): TGTGCCAGCGGATGGGGCAGGGCAAGCGAGCAGTACTTC.

The chain recombines TRBV6-5 with TRBJ1-2, with D perhaps matching TRBD1 (6 bases). CDR3 size: 12 residues. Trimming shortened V by 5 bases and J by 7 bases, and 11 bases separated the two germline ends. Germline CDR1 MNHEY, CDR2 SVGAGI. This CDR3 is CASSKTGLGYTF. CDR3 sequence (DNA): TGTGCCAGCAGTAAGACAGGACTTGGCTACACCTTC.

The chain combines TRBV18 with TRBJ1-1; D is unresolved. From germline, CDR1 is KGHSH and CDR2 LQKENI. This CDR3 spans 14 amino acids. V lost 3 bases to trimming and J lost 4 bases, with 12 bases between them. CDR3 region: CASSPSAGSTEAFF. In DNA form, the CDR3 reads TGTGCCAGCTCACCGTCCGCGGGGAGCACTGAAGCTTTCTTT.